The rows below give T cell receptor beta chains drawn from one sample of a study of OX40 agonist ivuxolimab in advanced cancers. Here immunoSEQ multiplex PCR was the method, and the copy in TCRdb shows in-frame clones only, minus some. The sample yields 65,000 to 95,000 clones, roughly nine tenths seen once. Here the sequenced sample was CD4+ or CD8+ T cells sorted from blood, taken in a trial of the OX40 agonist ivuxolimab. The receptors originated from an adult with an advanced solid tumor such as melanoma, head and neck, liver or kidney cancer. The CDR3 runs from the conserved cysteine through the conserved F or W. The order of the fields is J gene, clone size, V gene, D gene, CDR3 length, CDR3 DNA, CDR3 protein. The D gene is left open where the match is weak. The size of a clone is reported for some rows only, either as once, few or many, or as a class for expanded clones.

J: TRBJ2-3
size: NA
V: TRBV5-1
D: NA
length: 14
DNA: TGCGCCAGCAGTCCAGGCGGGGGCCCAGATACGCAGTATTTT
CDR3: CASSPGGGPDTQYF

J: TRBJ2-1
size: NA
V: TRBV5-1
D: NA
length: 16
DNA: TGCGCCAGCAGCTTGGCCCAAACATCCGCCTACAATGAGCAGTTCTTC
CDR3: CASSLAQTSAYNEQFF

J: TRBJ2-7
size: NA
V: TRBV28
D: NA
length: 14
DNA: TGTGCCAGCAGTACAGGGTTGAGCTCCTACGAGCAGTACTTC
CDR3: CASSTGLSSYEQYF

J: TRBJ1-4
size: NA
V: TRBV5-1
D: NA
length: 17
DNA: TGCGCCAGCAGCTTCTTCCCGAACGTGAAAAACGGTGAAAAACTGTTTTTT
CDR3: CASSFFPNVKNGEKLFF

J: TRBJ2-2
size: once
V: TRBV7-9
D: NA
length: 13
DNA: TGTGCCAGCAGCTTAGGTGTACCCGGGGAGCTGTTTTTT
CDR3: CASSLGVPGELFF

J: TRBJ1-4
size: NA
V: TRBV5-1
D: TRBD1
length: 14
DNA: TGCGCCAGCAGCGTGGACAGGGTAGAGGAAAAACTGTTTTTT
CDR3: CASSVDRVEEKLFF

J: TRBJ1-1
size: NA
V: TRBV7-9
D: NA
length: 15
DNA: TGTGCCAGCAGCTTAGGAGACAGGTTAATGACTGAAGCTTTCTTT
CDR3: CASSLGDRLMTEAFF

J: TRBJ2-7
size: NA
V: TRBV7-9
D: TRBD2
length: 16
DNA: TGTGCCAGCAGCTTAAGGGCGGGGGGCGGCTCCTACGAGCAGTACTTC
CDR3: CASSLRAGGGSYEQYF

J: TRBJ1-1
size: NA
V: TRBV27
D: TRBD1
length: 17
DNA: TGTGCCAGCAGTTTACGATCCACAGGGGGCCTGTACACTGAAGCTTTCTTT
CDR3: CASSLRSTGGLYTEAFF

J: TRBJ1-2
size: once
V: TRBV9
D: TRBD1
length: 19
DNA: TGTGCCAGCAGCGTAGGAGCGACAGGGGGCGCGTCCGACATATATGGCTACACCTTC
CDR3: CASSVGATGGASDIYGYTF

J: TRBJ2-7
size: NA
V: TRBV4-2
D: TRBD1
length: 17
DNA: TGTGCCAGCAGCCAAGCCCCAGGGGCAGGGGGCCTCTACGAGCAGTACTTC
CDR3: CASSQAPGAGGLYEQYF

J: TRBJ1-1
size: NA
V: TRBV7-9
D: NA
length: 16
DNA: TGTGCCAGCAGCATTCCGGGGCTCTCCGGGGACACTGAAGCTTTCTTT
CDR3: CASSIPGLSGDTEAFF

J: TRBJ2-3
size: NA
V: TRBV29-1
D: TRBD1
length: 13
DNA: TGCAGCGGAGAGGGGGCCGGCACAGATACGCAGTATTTT
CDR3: CSGEGAGTDTQYF

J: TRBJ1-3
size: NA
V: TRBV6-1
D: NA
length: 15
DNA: TGTGCCAGCAGCCGGAACAGGGATGGTGGAAACACCATATATTTT
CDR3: CASSRNRDGGNTIYF

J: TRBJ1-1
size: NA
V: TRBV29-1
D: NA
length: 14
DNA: TGCAGCGTTGTTGGGGACTTTAAGAACACTGAAGCTTTCTTT
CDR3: CSVVGDFKNTEAFF

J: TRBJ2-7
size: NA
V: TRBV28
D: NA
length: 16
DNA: TGTGCCAGCAGTTTCGTGGACAGCCCTAGCTCCTACGAGCAGTACTTC
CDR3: CASSFVDSPSSYEQYF

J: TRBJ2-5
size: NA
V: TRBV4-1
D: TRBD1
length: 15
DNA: TGCGCCAGCAGCCAAGTGGGGACAGGTAAAAAGACCCAGTACTTC
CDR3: CASSQVGTGKKTQYF

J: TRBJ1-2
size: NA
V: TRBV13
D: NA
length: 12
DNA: TGTGCCAGCAGCACCCGGGCCTATGGCTACACCTTC
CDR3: CASSTRAYGYTF

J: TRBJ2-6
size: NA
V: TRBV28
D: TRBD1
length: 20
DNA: TGTGCCAGCAGTCCAAGCCCGGGACAGGGGTCAGGTTCTGGGGCCAACGTCCTGACTTTC
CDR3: CASSPSPGQGSGSGANVLTF

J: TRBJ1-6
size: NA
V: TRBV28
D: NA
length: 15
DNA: TGTGCCAGCAGTTTCCGGCAGGGCTATAATTCACCCCTCCACTTT
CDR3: CASSFRQGYNSPLHF

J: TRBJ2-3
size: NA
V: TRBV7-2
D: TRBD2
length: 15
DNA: TGTGCCAGCAACGACGGAGCGGGAGGCCCAGATACGCAGTATTTT
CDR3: CASNDGAGGPDTQYF

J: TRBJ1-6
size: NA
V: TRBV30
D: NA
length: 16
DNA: TGTGCCTGGAGATTAGCCGGGACAACGAGGAATTCACCCCTCCACTTT
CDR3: CAWRLAGTTRNSPLHF